These T cell receptor beta chains were read from a single sample in a study of cytomegalovirus exposure and HLA in healthy donors. TCRdb keeps only in-frame clones here, not all; method: immunoSEQ multiplex PCR. The table includes roughly 75,000 clones, around 94% detected once. Sequenced: PBMCs. Every receptor here comes from a woman under 30 in good health and CMV-seronegative. Each CDR3 is given with its conserved first and last residue. The D gene is left open where the match is weak. Not all rows give a size; the values are once, few, many and, for expanded clones, a class.

j_gene,v_gene,d_gene,abundance,CDR3aa,CDR3nt
TRBJ2-3,TRBV27,-,-,CASSLSAYGGPSTDTQYF,TGTGCCAGCAGTTTATCGGCCTACGGCGGGCCCAGCACAGATACGCAGTATTTT
TRBJ2-7,TRBV4-1,-,-,CASSQLLTRYEQYF,TGCGCCAGCAGCCAGCTTCTCACTAGGTACGAGCAGTACTTC
TRBJ2-1,TRBV11-3,TRBD2,once,CASSLGTSGAYNEQFF,TGTGCCAGCAGCTTAGGCACTAGCGGGGCGTACAATGAGCAGTTCTTC
TRBJ2-7,TRBV6-1,-,-,CASSEVLASSYEQYF,TGTGCCAGCAGTGAAGTTCTAGCCTCCTCCTACGAGCAGTACTTC
TRBJ2-7,TRBV7-8,-,-,CASSLGQASYEQYF,TGTGCCAGCAGCTTAGGACAGGCCTCCTACGAGCAGTACTTC
TRBJ1-5,TRBV6-1,-,-,CASSGYRLGLNQPQHF,TGTGCCAGCAGTGGGTACAGGTTGGGCCTAAATCAGCCCCAGCATTTT
TRBJ1-5,TRBV19,-,-,CASSPGAGAYSNQPQHF,TGTGCCAGTAGCCCAGGGGCGGGGGCCTATAGCAATCAGCCCCAGCATTTT
TRBJ1-4,TRBV6-5,TRBD1,-,CASSYRDRGPKLFF,TGTGCCAGCAGTTACAGGGACAGGGGGCCTAAACTGTTTTTT
TRBJ1-2,TRBV6-5,-,-,CASSYGSGQGYTF,TGTGCCAGCAGTTACGGCAGCGGGCAAGGCTACACCTTC
TRBJ1-6,TRBV7-9,TRBD1,-,CASSLIDRGNSPLHF,TGTGCCAGCAGCTTAATCGACAGGGGTAATTCACCCCTCCACTTT
TRBJ1-5,TRBV6-4,-,-,CASSCRDTKSVQPQHF,TGTGCCAGCAGCTGCCGGGACACCAAAAGTGTTCAGCCCCAGCATTTT
TRBJ2-3,TRBV6-1,-,-,CASRETIDTDTQYF,TGTGCCAGCCGTGAAACCATAGACACAGATACGCAGTATTTT
TRBJ2-1,TRBV30,TRBD1,-,CAWSTGGLQFF,TGTGCCTGGAGCACAGGGGGCCTACAGTTCTTC
TRBJ2-1,TRBV7-3,TRBD1,-,CASSSVRGIRNPYNEQFF,TGTGCCAGCAGCTCTGTCAGGGGGATTCGGAACCCCTACAATGAGCAGTTCTTC
TRBJ2-5,TRBV5-4,-,-,CASSFGSRRTSPETQYF,TGTGCCAGCAGCTTTGGTAGCAGGAGGACCTCACCGGAGACCCAGTACTTC
TRBJ1-1,TRBV6-5,-,-,CASRPGESLNTEAFF,TGTGCCAGCAGACCCGGAGAAAGTTTGAACACTGAAGCTTTCTTT
TRBJ2-1,TRBV7-2,TRBD1,-,CASSYSVGQGPYNEQFF,TGTGCCAGCAGTTATAGTGTCGGACAGGGCCCCTACAATGAGCAGTTCTTC
TRBJ1-5,TRBV2,TRBD1,-,CASSGQGKQPQHF,TGTGCCAGCAGTGGACAGGGTAAGCAGCCCCAGCATTTT
TRBJ1-1,TRBV5-1,-,-,CASSLRVNTEAFF,TGCGCCAGCAGTTTGCGGGTGAACACTGAAGCTTTCTTT
TRBJ2-5,TRBV5-4,TRBD1,-,CASSLQGVEETQYF,TGTGCCAGCAGCTTACAGGGGGTCGAAGAGACCCAGTACTTC
TRBJ2-1,TRBV21-1,-,-,CASSRPGNNEQFF,TGTGCCAGCAGCAGACCGGGAAACAATGAGCAGTTCTTC
TRBJ2-3,TRBV11-2,TRBD2,-,CASSPSALAGGLNTQYF,TGTGCCAGCAGCCCCTCGGCCCTAGCGGGGGGGCTGAATACGCAGTATTTT
TRBJ2-7,TRBV19,TRBD2,-,CASSIGAGGNSYEQYF,TGTGCCAGTAGTATAGGAGCGGGGGGGAACTCCTACGAGCAGTACTTC
TRBJ2-3,TRBV30,TRBD1,-,CAWSVQGDTDTQYF,TGTGCCTGGAGTGTACAGGGGGACACAGATACGCAGTATTTT
TRBJ2-3,TRBV19,-,-,CASSIDQGTDTQYF,TGTGCCAGTAGTATAGATCAGGGCACAGATACGCAGTATTTT
TRBJ2-7,TRBV14,TRBD1,-,CASSQVSGQGYEQYF,TGTGCCAGCAGCCAAGTTAGTGGACAGGGCTACGAGCAGTACTTC
TRBJ2-1,TRBV28,-,-,CASSPPTGYMGNEQFF,TGTGCCAGCAGCCCCCCCACAGGCTACATGGGGAATGAGCAGTTCTTC
TRBJ1-2,TRBV29-1,TRBD1,once,CSVEDRTGGSGYTF,TGCAGCGTTGAAGATAGGACAGGGGGCAGTGGCTACACCTTC
TRBJ2-1,TRBV7-2,TRBD2,-,CASSIGGASLNEQFF,TGTGCCAGCAGCATCGGGGGGGCGTCCCTTAATGAGCAGTTCTTC
TRBJ2-3,TRBV4-2,TRBD2,-,CASSPRSGGNTDTQYF,TGTGCCAGCAGCCCGCGTAGCGGGGGAAACACAGATACGCAGTATTTT
TRBJ2-7,TRBV2,-,-,CASSVRDSFAAEQYF,TGTGCCAGCAGTGTAAGAGACTCCTTTGCGGCCGAGCAGTACTTC
TRBJ2-1,TRBV10-1,TRBD2,-,CASSEGGGDVNEQFF,TGCGCCAGCAGTGAGGGGGGGGGAGATGTCAATGAGCAGTTCTTC
TRBJ2-7,TRBV6-6,-,-,CASSRLGGSYEQYF,TGTGCCAGCAGCCGACTGGGCGGGTCCTACGAGCAGTACTTC
TRBJ1-6,TRBV6-5,-,-,CASSYRGKDSPLHF,TGTGCCAGCAGTTACCGGGGAAAGGATTCACCCCTCCACTTT
TRBJ2-3,TRBV29-1,-,-,CSVAQEADTQYF,TGCAGCGTCGCTCAAGAGGCAGATACGCAGTATTTT
TRBJ2-4,TRBV15,-,once,CATSRDPTGSGNIQYF,TGTGCCACCAGCAGAGATCCGACAGGTTCGGGGAACATTCAGTACTTC
TRBJ2-1,TRBV15,TRBD2,few,CATSRDLASGIPNEQFF,TGTGCCACCAGCAGAGATTTGGCTAGCGGCATCCCCAATGAGCAGTTCTTC